Following are 20 T cell receptor beta chains from one sample sequenced in a study of technical replicates of blood from a handful of donors. The data were produced by immunoSEQ multiplex PCR, yet TCRdb's version contains in-frame clones alone and is incomplete. This sample has 70,000 to 95,000 clones, with approximately 97% found just once. Material for sequencing was T cells isolated from PBMCs. The receptors come from a human donor in good health.

In this sample, this clone turned up a few times. This chain links TRBV19 with TRBJ1-1; D perhaps matches TRBD1 (5 bases). The germline CDR1 and CDR2 sequences are LNHDA and SQIVND (reference sequence). V was trimmed by 3 bases and J by 4 bases, leaving 9 bases between them. The CDR3 spans 13 residues. This CDR3 reads CASSIGGVTEAFF. The CDR3 bases are TGTGCCAGTAGTATCGGAGGGGTCACTGAAGCTTTCTTT.

This chain links TRBV28 with TRBJ1-5; possibly TRBD1 for D (6 bases). Per the germline V gene, CDR1 is MDHEN and CDR2 is SYDVKM. The V end lost 10 bases, the J end lost 2 bases, and 9 bases lay between the germline ends. This CDR3 spans 12 amino acids. The CDR3, as DNA: TGTGCCATACAGGGTGGCAATCAGCCCCAGCATTTT. The encoded protein is CAIQGGNQPQHF.

This chain links TRBV14 with TRBJ1-2; D is ambiguous. This CDR3 contains 12 residues. Germline V CDR1 and CDR2: SGHDN, FVKESK. V was trimmed by 4 bases and J by 6 bases, leaving 9 bases between them. CDR3 bases: TGTGCCAGCAGCCCGGGATATAATGGCTACACCTTC. Translated, it gives CASSPGYNGYTF.

The chain combines TRBV6-5 with TRBJ2-5; D gene unclear. V lost 7 bases and J lost 0, with 9 bases in between. Germline V lookup: CDR1 MNHEY, CDR2 SVGAGI. This CDR3 has 13 amino acids. This chain's CDR3 is CASTNRNQETQYF. CDR3 sequence (DNA): TGTGCCAGCACTAACCGAAACCAAGAGACCCAGTACTTC.

The chain couples TRBV5-1 to TRBJ1-1, with 11 bases aligning to TRBD1. V trimming: 4 bases; J trimming: 9 bases; junction bases outside the gene matches: 5. Per the germline V gene, CDR1 is SGHRS and CDR2 is YFSETQ. This CDR3 spans 13 amino acids. This chain's CDR3 is CASSGGQGAQAFF. CDR3 bases: TGCGCCAGCAGCGGCGGACAGGGGGCGCAAGCTTTCTTT.

The chain has TRBV4-1 and TRBJ2-7, with D maybe TRBD1 (7 bases). Germline V gene data show CDR1 as MGHRA and CDR2 as YSYEKL. This CDR3 comprises 16 residues. V was trimmed by 0 bases and J by 3 bases, leaving 15 bases between them. In nucleotides, the CDR3 is TGCGCCAGCAGCCAAGATAGCCAGGGGGAGGTCTACGAGCAGTACTTC. Residues: CASSQDSQGEVYEQYF.

The genes are TRBV10-1 and TRBJ2-1, with TRBD2 identical over 11 bases. The V segment lost 3 bases and the J segment 3 bases; nucleotides outside the gene matches: 10. Germline CDR1 is WNHNN and CDR2 is SYGVQD (reference sequence). The CDR3 runs 18 residues. The CDR3 region has the DNA TGCGCCAGCAGTGATTTTACGGTGACTAGCGGGGTCTACAATGAGCAGTTCTTC. Its protein product is CASSDFTVTSGVYNEQFF.

The chain combines TRBV27 with TRBJ2-5; 8 bases map to TRBD2. J gave up 5 bases and V 5 bases, and 7 bases lay outside the gene matches. The CDR3 sequence is 14 residues long. Germline CDR1 and CDR2: MNHEY and SMNVEV (reference sequence). The CDR3 DNA follows: TGTGCCAGCAGTCCCCGACTAGCGTGGGAGACCCAGTACTTC. Translated, it gives CASSPRLAWETQYF.

The chain has TRBV7-9 and TRBJ1-1, with no clear D. The CDR3 spans 13 residues. V lost 2 bases and J 1 base, leaving 5 bases between the germline ends. Germline lookup yields CDR1 SEHNR and CDR2 FQNEAQ (reference sequence). CDR3: CASSLRGNTEAFF. DNA of the CDR3: TGTGCCAGCAGCTTACGGGGGAACACTGAAGCTTTCTTT.

The chain combines TRBV6-1 with TRBJ1-5; D possibly corresponds to TRBD1 (5 bases). CDR3 size: 13 residues. The V gene's germline CDR1 is MNHNS and CDR2 SASEGT. Trimming took 7 bases from V and 5 from J, leaving 12 bases between them. Here the CDR3 reads CASTVRGDQPQHF. As DNA, the CDR3 is TGTGCCAGCACCGTCCGGGGGGATCAGCCCCAGCATTTT.

The chain carries TRBV9 and TRBJ2-1; no definite D call. Looked up from germline, CDR1 is SGDLS and CDR2 is YYNGEE. The V end was cut by 4 bases, the J end by 5 bases, with 7 bases between. The CDR3 is 12 amino acids. Written as DNA, the CDR3 is TGTGCCAGCAGCTTAATCCACAATGAGCAGTTCTTC. This gives the protein CASSLIHNEQFF.

The CDR3 sequence is CASSQTIPGQVLANYGYTF. The DNA for the CDR3 is TGCGCCAGCAGCCAAACTATTCCGGGACAGGTTCTAGCTAACTATGGCTACACCTTC. V and J are TRBV4-1 and TRBJ1-2, with 8 bases that match TRBD1. The ends lost 2 bases at V and 0 bases at J; junction bases unmatched: 14. Germline V lookup: CDR1 MGHRA, CDR2 YSYEKL. CDR3 length: 19 residues.

The chain is built from TRBV6-5 and TRBJ1-2; 9 positions match TRBD1. J gave up 4 bases and V 1 base, and 4 bases lay outside the gene matches. CDR3 length: 15 residues. The V gene's germline CDR1 is MNHEY and CDR2 SVGAGI. The chain's CDR3 is CASSYLADRGYGYTF. The CDR3 coding sequence is TGTGCCAGCAGTTACTTAGCGGACAGGGGCTATGGCTACACCTTC.

The rearrangement joins TRBV6-1 to TRBJ2-7; D might be TRBD1 (5 bases). CDR1 and CDR2 (germline): MNHNS, SASEGT. Deletions cut 8 bases from V and 3 bases from J, with 8 bases between. The CDR3 extends over 11 amino acids. CDR3 DNA: TGTGCCAGCGGGGCTGTCTACGAGCAGTACTTC. Encoded protein: CASGAVYEQYF.

The rearrangement uses TRBV10-3 and TRBJ1-1; D is perhaps TRBD1 (5 bases). Germline V gene lookup returns CDR1 ENHRY and CDR2 SYGVKD. This CDR3 comprises 15 residues. Trimming took 0 bases from V and 0 from J, leaving 8 bases between them. The CDR3 sequence is CAISESTVLNTEAFF. The CDR3 nucleotides are TGTGCCATCAGTGAGTCGACAGTTTTGAACACTGAAGCTTTCTTT.

The count of this clone is one. This chain uses TRBV19 with TRBJ2-1, with 15 bases identical to TRBD2. Germline trimming cut 5 bases from V and 7 bases from J; bases unmatched to any gene: 9. Germline V gene sequence: CDR1 LNHDA, CDR2 SQIVND (reference sequence). The CDR3 covers 17 residues. The CDR3 bases are TGTGCCAGTAGTGGACTAGCGGGAGGGCCTCGGTGGAATGAGCAGTTCTTC. Translating it yields CASSGLAGGPRWNEQFF.

CDR3: CASSPGTGGASNEKLFF. The CDR3 DNA is TGTGCCAGCTCACCAGGGACAGGGGGCGCATCTAATGAAAAACTGTTTTTT. The chain couples TRBV18 to TRBJ1-4, with TRBD1 matching 12 bases. Germline CDR1 KGHSH, CDR2 LQKENI. The CDR3 is made up of 17 amino acids. V was pared by 2 bases and J by 3 bases, with 4 bases of the junction left unmatched.

With regard to this clone: Other DNA sequences in the same sample also yield this CDR3. The J gene is TRBJ2-7, the V gene TRBV5-1; possibly TRBD1 for D (5 bases). Germline lookup yields CDR1 SGHRS and CDR2 YFSETQ. Trimming left V 0 bases short and J 2 bases short, with 12 bases between. The CDR3 totals 15 residues. CDR3 loop: CASSLGQGRAYEQYF. In DNA form, the CDR3 reads TGCGCCAGCAGCTTGGGCCAGGGAAGAGCCTACGAGCAGTACTTC. The complete variable domain, with remaining parts taken from reference TRBV5-1 and TRBJ2-7, reads KAGVTQTPRYLIKTRGQQVTLSCSPISGHRSVSWYQQTPGQGLQFLFEYFSETQRNKGNFPGRFSGRQFSNSRSEMNVSTLELGDSALYLCASSLGQGRAYEQYFGPGTRLTVT.

The V and J genes are TRBV18 and TRBJ1-4, with 7 bases identical to TRBD1. CDR1 and CDR2 from the germline V gene are KGHSH and LQKENI. The CDR3 is made up of 16 amino acids. Trimming cost V 5 bases and J 1 base; bases outside gene matches: 7. The CDR3 protein is CASSTDRLLTNEKLFF. The CDR3 nucleotides read TGTGCCAGCTCAACGGACAGGCTCTTAACTAATGAAAAACTGTTTTTT.

V and J are TRBV6-5 and TRBJ1-5, with 10 bases identical to TRBD1. The CDR3 totals 14 residues. Trimming at V came to 9 bases and at J to 5 bases, leaving 7 bases not matched to a gene. Germline lookup yields CDR1 MNHEY and CDR2 SVGAGI. The CDR3 DNA sequence: TGTGCCAGTAGCCGGGACAGGGGCCATCAGCCCCAGCATTTT. It translates to CASSRDRGHQPQHF.